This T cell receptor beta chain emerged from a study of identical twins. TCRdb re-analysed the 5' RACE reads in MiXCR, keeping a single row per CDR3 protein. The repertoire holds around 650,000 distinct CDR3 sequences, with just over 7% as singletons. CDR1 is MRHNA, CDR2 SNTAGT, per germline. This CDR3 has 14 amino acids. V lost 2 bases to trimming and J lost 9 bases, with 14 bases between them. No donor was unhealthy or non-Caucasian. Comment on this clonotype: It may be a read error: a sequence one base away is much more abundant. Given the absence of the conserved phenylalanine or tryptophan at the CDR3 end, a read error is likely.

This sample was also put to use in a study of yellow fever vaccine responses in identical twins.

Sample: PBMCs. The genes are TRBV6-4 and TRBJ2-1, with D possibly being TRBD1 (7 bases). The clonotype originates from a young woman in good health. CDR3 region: CASSDGGGNGEQFI. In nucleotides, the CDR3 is TGTGCCAGCAGTGACGGAGGGGGCAATGGTGAGCAGTTCATC.